This T cell receptor (beta chain) was captured in a study of vaccination and CD4 T cells after COVID-19. At the Johns Hopkins FTIC core, DNA taken from cultured CD4+ T cells was sequenced by way of the Oncomine TCR Beta short-read assay. Researchers extracted genomic DNA from CD4+ T cells that had been cultured. TCRdb passed the PCR reads through MiXCR, listing each CDR3 protein once. The sample shows about 10,000 distinct CDR3 sequences, approximately 37% of them seen only once. Treatment given: roughly ten-day PBMC culture with coronavirus spike peptide pools or control peptides (ViraFEST assay). One should note that the unexposed donor's CD4+ T cells were collected before the COVID-19 pandemic (2011-2018). Comment on this clonotype: Its target is unknown.

Germline V lookup: CDR1 LNHDA, CDR2 SQIVND (reference sequence). Trimming removed 5 bases at V and 1 base at J, with 18 bases between. CDR3 length: 18 residues. This clonotype was obtained from a human donor in good health. The genes are TRBV19 and TRBJ2-6; D may match TRBD1 or TRBD2 (5 bases each). Material for sequencing was CD4+ T cells from blood, cultured in vitro. Here the CDR3 DNA reads TGTGCCAGTAGTCCCCCGGTGGGATGGGGGTCTGGGGCCAACGTCCTGACTTTC. Amino acids: CASSPPVGWGSGANVLTF.